Below, 11 T cell receptor beta chains from the same sample are listed, as sequenced in a study of T cell repertoires in cytomegalovirus infection. TCRdb itself ran the reads through MiXCR, one entry per CDR3 protein. This table has hundreds of thousands of distinct CDR3 sequences, 20% to 25% appearing once. The sample consisted of CD8+ T cells from PBMCs. The origin of the receptors is a human donor in good health (CMV status not recorded). Some clones in this sample may be carry-over from other donors' samples.

The chain uses TRBV20-1 and TRBJ2-1; 10 bases agree with TRBD2. The CDR3 has 14 residues. CDR1 and CDR2 from the germline V gene are DFQATT and SNEGSKA (reference sequence). V lost 3 bases, J lost 5 bases, and 4 bases stayed unmatched. CDR3 protein: CSASRLAGDNEQFF. CDR3 coding DNA: TGCAGTGCTAGTCGGCTAGCGGGGGACAATGAGCAGTTCTTC.

This clonotype has only a few counts. V gene TRBV15 combines with J gene TRBJ2-5; 11 nucleotides agree with TRBD2. The germline gives CDR1 LNHNV, CDR2 YYDKDF (reference sequence). CDR3 length: 16 amino acids. V gave up 8 bases and J gave up 7 bases; unmatched junction bases: 15. CDR3 DNA: TGTGCCACCCAATCTAGCGGGGGGTCTCCCCGAGGGACCCAGTACTTC. Translating it yields CATQSSGGSPRGTQYF.

In its sample, this clonotype was seen many times. The chain has TRBV12-3 or TRBV12-4 and TRBJ2-1; D might be TRBD2 (5 bases). V was pared by 7 bases and J by 1 base, with 14 bases between. CDR3 length: 15 amino acids. CDR3 loop: CASTIGSGSYNEQFF. The CDR3 region has the DNA TGTGCCAGCACCATCGGAAGCGGATCCTACAATGAGCAGTTCTTC.

The V call is TRBV6-6, the J call TRBJ2-7; unclear D gene. The V gene lost 4 bases and the J gene lost 3 bases, with 10 bases spanning the gap. Germline V gene lookup returns CDR1 MNHNY and CDR2 SVGAGI (reference sequence). The CDR3 covers 13 residues. This CDR3 is CASSSHTRYEQYV. The CDR3 DNA sequence: TGTGCCAGCAGTTCTCACACACGCTACGAGCAGTACGTC.

This clonotype was counted at least ten times. This CDR3 reads CASTPQGAVEQYF. CDR3 nucleotides: TGTGCCAGCACCCCACAGGGGGCGGTCGAGCAGTACTTC. The chain recombines TRBV7-9 with TRBJ2-7, with 9 nucleotides matching TRBD1. Trimming removed 7 bases from V and 6 bases from J; junction bases left unmatched: 7. CDR3 length: 13 amino acids. The V gene's germline CDR1 is SEHNR and CDR2 FQNEAQ (reference sequence).

This clonotype was seen a few times. V gene TRBV6-6 combines with J gene TRBJ2-5, with D possibly matching TRBD2 (6 bases). V dropped 5 bases and J dropped 5 bases, with 15 bases sitting between them. The V gene's germline CDR1 is MNHNY and CDR2 SVGAGI (reference sequence). This CDR3 comprises 14 residues. Written as DNA, the CDR3 is TGTGCCAGCAGTAATCGACTAGGAGGCGAGACCCAGTACTTC. Protein product: CASSNRLGGETQYF.

This clonotype came up a few times. The chain is built from TRBV5-1 and TRBJ2-3; D remains ambiguous. CDR3 size: 15 residues. Trimming stripped 0 bases from V and 0 bases from J, with 8 bases between. Germline V gene lookup returns CDR1 SGHRS and CDR2 YFSETQ. The CDR3 sequence: CASSLDSTSTDTQYF. CDR3 in DNA: TGCGCCAGCAGCTTGGACAGCACTAGCACAGATACGCAGTATTTT. The full variable domain, completed using reference TRBV5-1 and TRBJ2-3, is KAGVTQTPRYLIKTRGQQVTLSCSPISGHRSVSWYQQTPGQGLQFLFEYFSETQRNKGNFPGRFSGRQFSNSRSEMNVSTLELGDSALYLCASSLDSTSTDTQYFGPGTRLTVL.

This chain uses TRBV28 with TRBJ2-7; weak D call: TRBD1 (6 bases). Germline CDR1 is MDHEN and CDR2 is SYDVKM. V was cut by 6 bases and J by 0 bases, with 12 bases left in between. The CDR3 consists of 14 residues. This CDR3 is CASSHQGSSYEQYV. The DNA for the CDR3 is TGTGCCAGCAGCCATCAGGGGAGCTCCTACGAGCAGTACGTC.

This clonotype has a count of ten or more. The CDR3 nucleotides are TGTGCCAGCAGCTTATCTGGGACAGGGGGCTATAGGGCTCTATACGAGCAGTACTTC. It specifies CASSLSGTGGYRALYEQYF. The rearrangement joins TRBV7-2 to TRBJ2-7, with 12 bases that match TRBD1. Germline V gives CDR1 SGHTA, CDR2 FQGNSA. After removal of 2 bases from V and 4 bases from J, the junction contained 15 bases not matched to a gene. This CDR3 is built from 19 residues.

The rearrangement uses TRBV27 and TRBJ1-2, with 8 bases matching TRBD1. Germline CDR1 MNHEY, CDR2 SMNVEV (reference sequence). The J segment lost 7 bases and the V segment lost 3 bases, leaving 7 bases of the junction unmatched. This CDR3 is 14 amino acids long. The CDR3 nucleotides are TGTGCCAGCAGTTTGGGTGGACAGGGATTTGGCTACACCTTC. Translation: CASSLGGQGFGYTF.

This clonotype was recorded many times. V usage is TRBV6-1 and J usage is TRBJ2-2; D possibly corresponds to TRBD1 (5 bases). Per germline, CDR1 MNHNS and CDR2 SASEGT. Trimming removed 5 bases from V and 6 bases from J, with 10 bases in between. The CDR3 spans 13 residues. CDR3 in amino acids: CASSPLGAGELFF. CDR3 nucleotides: TGTGCCAGCAGTCCCCTAGGGGCCGGGGAGCTGTTTTTT.